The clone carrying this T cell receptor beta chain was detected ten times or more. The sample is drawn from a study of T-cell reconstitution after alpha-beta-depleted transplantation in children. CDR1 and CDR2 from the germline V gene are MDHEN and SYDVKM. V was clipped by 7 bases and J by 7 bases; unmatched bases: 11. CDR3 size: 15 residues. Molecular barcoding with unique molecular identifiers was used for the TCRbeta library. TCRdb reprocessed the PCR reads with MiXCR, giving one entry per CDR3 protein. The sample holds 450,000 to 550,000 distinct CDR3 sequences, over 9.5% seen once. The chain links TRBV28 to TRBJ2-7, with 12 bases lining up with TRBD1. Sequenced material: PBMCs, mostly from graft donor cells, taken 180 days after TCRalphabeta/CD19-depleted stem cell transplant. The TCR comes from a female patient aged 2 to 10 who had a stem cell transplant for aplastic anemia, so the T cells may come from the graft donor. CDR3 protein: CASKDPGTGGEEQYF. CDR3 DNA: TGTGCCAGCAAAGATCCCGGGACAGGGGGCGAGGAGCAGTACTTC.